This T cell receptor beta chain was captured by sequencing in a study of blood T cells in healthy people across ages. Primers used in a second PCR of about 6 to 12 cycles were a sample-barcoded 5' primer and a J-beta primer mix. Carrying 12 random nucleotides, a template-switch adaptor labeled each individual cDNA molecule. From the 5' RACE reads, TCRdb called clonotypes with MiXCR, one entry per CDR3 protein. This table holds more than 1 million distinct CDR3 sequences, more than 35% found once. There are 13 residues in the CDR3. In its sample, this clonotype was seen once. The chain employs TRBV12-3 or TRBV12-4 and TRBJ2-7, with D tentatively TRBD1 (6 bases). The J call may not be correct, given that the DNA end is closer to TRBJ2-5. The sample was blood. This receptor was taken from a woman aged 55-69 years in good health. The CDR3 DNA follows: TGTGCCAGCAGTGTGATAGGGGGAGAGACCCAGTACTTC. It yields the protein CASSVIGGETQYF.